The clone carrying this T cell receptor (beta chain) was detected ten times or more. This sample is drawn from a study of T cell repertoires in cytomegalovirus infection. Unmatched junction bases numbered 9, after V lost 4 bases and J lost 3 bases. The germline gives CDR1 SGHNT, CDR2 YYREEE (reference sequence). The CDR3 runs to 15 residues. TCRdb fed the reads into MiXCR, producing one record per CDR3 protein. The sample contains fewer than 350,000 distinct CDR3 sequences, 15% to 20% of which appear only once. The sequenced sample consisted of PBMCs. The receptor's source is a human donor in good health (CMV status not recorded). Some clones in this sample may be carry-over from other donors' samples. V is TRBV5-4 and J is TRBJ2-7, with 8 bases fitting TRBD2. The CDR3 DNA sequence: TGTGCCAGCAGCGCGGGGGTAGCGGGGCACTACGAGCAGTACTTC. Protein product: CASSAGVAGHYEQYF.